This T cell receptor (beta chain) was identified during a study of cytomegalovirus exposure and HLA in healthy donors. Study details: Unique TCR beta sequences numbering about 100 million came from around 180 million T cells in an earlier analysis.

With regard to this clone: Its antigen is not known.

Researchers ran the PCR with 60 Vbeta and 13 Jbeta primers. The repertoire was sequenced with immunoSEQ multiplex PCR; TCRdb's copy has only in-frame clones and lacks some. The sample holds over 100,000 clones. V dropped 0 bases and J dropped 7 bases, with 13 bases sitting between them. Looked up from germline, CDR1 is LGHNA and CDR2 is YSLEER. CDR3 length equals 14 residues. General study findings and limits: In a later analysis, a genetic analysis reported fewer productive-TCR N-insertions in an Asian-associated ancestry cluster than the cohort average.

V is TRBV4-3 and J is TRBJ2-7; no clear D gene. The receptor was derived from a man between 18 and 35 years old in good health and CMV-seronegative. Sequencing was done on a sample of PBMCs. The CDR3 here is CASSQERLSREQYF. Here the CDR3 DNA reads TGCGCCAGCAGCCAAGAAAGACTTTCCCGTGAGCAGTACTTC.